These 25 T cell receptor beta chains share one sample of origin, sequenced in a study of shared T cell receptors in the human thymus. Assay: immunoSEQ multiplex PCR; the TCRdb copy retains only in-frame clones and omits some. The sample shows roughly 500,000 clones, around 78% of them seen only once. The same sample was also used in a study of human thymus T cells.

Source material: thymocytes. These receptors were collected from a boy younger than two with a congenital heart defect.

The rearrangement links TRBV9 to TRBJ2-1; weak D call: TRBD2 (6 bases). Germline CDR1 and CDR2: SGDLS and YYNGEE. V gave up 0 bases and J gave up 8 bases, with 15 bases separating them. The CDR3 is made up of 15 amino acids. For the CDR3, the DNA is TGTGCCAGCAGCGTAGAAGGATGGAGGGTCGATGAGCAGTTCTTC. Protein: CASSVEGWRVDEQFF.

V gene TRBV27 combines with J gene TRBJ2-3, with 8 bases identical to TRBD1. The CDR3 consists of 17 residues. The germline gives CDR1 MNHEY, CDR2 SMNVEV (reference sequence). Trimming removed 3 bases from V and 1 base from J; junction bases left unmatched: 9. The CDR3 loop reads CASSLASQGAGTDTQYF. The CDR3 nucleotides read TGTGCCAGCAGTTTGGCCTCCCAGGGGGCAGGCACAGATACGCAGTATTTT.

This clone was seen only once. The chain has TRBV20-1 and TRBJ2-1, with 9 bases lining up with TRBD2. Unmatched junction bases numbered 6, after V lost 3 bases and J lost 15 bases. Germline CDR1 reads DFQATT; CDR2 reads SNEGSKA (reference sequence). The CDR3 contains 11 residues. For the CDR3, the DNA is TGCAGTGCTAGGTCTAGCGGGGACCCGTTCTTC. Translation: CSARSSGDPFF.

CDR3 loop: CASSPRVGLATSYEQYF. CDR3 nucleotide sequence: TGCGCCAGCAGCCCAAGGGTTGGACTAGCGACGTCCTACGAGCAGTACTTC. The chain couples TRBV4-3 to TRBJ2-7, with TRBD2 identical over 9 bases. The ends lost 4 bases at V and 1 base at J; junction bases unmatched: 11. The CDR3 runs to 17 residues. CDR1 LGHNA and CDR2 YSLEER come from the germline V gene.

The J gene is TRBJ2-7, the V gene TRBV5-6; 14 positions agree with TRBD2. This CDR3 has 14 residues. CDR1 and CDR2 (germline): SGHDT, YYEEEE. The ends lost 3 bases at V and 10 bases at J; junction bases unmatched: 6. CDR3: CASSSGLAGVLQYF. The CDR3 region has the DNA TGTGCCAGCAGCTCGGGACTAGCGGGAGTCCTACAGTACTTC. The variable domain in full, completed from reference TRBV5-6 and TRBJ2-7, reads DAGVTQSPTHLIKTRGQQVTLRCSPKSGHDTVSWYQQALGQGPQFIFQYYEEEERQRGNFPDRFSGHQFPNYSSELNVNALLLGDSALYLCASSSGLAGVLQYFGPGTRLTVT.

The sample holds one count of this clone. The chain is built from TRBV7-2 and TRBJ2-7; 9 bases are a match to TRBD1. V shed 3 bases, J shed 7 bases, and the junction held 19 bases outside the gene matches. The CDR3 is 18 residues long. Germline CDR1 SGHTA, CDR2 FQGNSA. The CDR3 bases are TGTGCCAGCAGCTTTTTGGGTTTCCGGGACAGGGAAACAAGAGAGCAGTACTTC. Translated: CASSFLGFRDRETREQYF.

This clone was counted a single time. The chain uses TRBV5-4 and TRBJ2-7, with D maybe TRBD1 (5 bases). The CDR3 covers 14 residues. Germline values: CDR1 SGHNT, CDR2 YYREEE (reference sequence). Trimming cost V 0 bases and J 1 base, with 8 bases left between them. The CDR3: CASSLGQRSYEQYF. CDR3 nucleotide sequence: TGTGCCAGCAGCTTGGGACAGAGATCCTACGAGCAGTACTTC.

V gene TRBV10-3 combines with J gene TRBJ2-7, with 7 bases aligning to TRBD1. The CDR3 is 19 residues long. From germline, CDR1 is ENHRY and CDR2 SYGVKD. V was clipped by 9 bases and J by 1 base; unmatched bases: 24. Here the CDR3 reads CAISYPGHPRDSSSYEQYF. In DNA form, the CDR3 reads TGTGCCATAAGTTACCCGGGACACCCCCGGGACAGTTCATCCTACGAGCAGTACTTC.

The chain is built from TRBV14 and TRBJ2-7; 10 bases line up with TRBD1. V gave up 4 bases and J gave up 1 base; unmatched junction bases: 4. The germline V gene has CDR1 SGHDN and CDR2 FVKESK. There are 15 residues in the CDR3. The CDR3, as DNA: TGTGCCAGCAGCCTATGGGGACAGGGGTCCTACGAGCAGTACTTC. Encoded protein: CASSLWGQGSYEQYF.

This rearrangement joins TRBV27 to TRBJ2-7; 7 bases agree with TRBD2. This CDR3 contains 16 residues. V shed 5 bases and J 6 bases; nucleotides not matched to a gene: 16. Germline CDR1 and CDR2: MNHEY and SMNVEV (reference sequence). CDR3 protein: CASSPLGLGDLSEQYF. CDR3 bases: TGTGCCAGCAGTCCCCTCGGACTAGGAGATTTGTCCGAGCAGTACTTC.

The CDR3 DNA sequence: TGCGCCAGCAGCCTGGGGGGGGGCCACCTTCTAGCGCAGTATTTT. Amino acids: CASSLGGGHLLAQYF. This chain uses TRBV4-3 with TRBJ2-3, with TRBD2 as a possible D gene (7 bases). V was cut by 4 bases and J by 10 bases, with 21 bases left in between. The CDR3 loop spans 15 amino acids. In germline, CDR1 is LGHNA, CDR2 YSLEER.

This clone came up a few times. The chain combines TRBV6-5 with TRBJ2-7; 8 bases match TRBD2. The junction had 13 bases not matched to a gene; V was cut back by 6 bases and J by 6 bases. This CDR3 has 15 residues. The germline V gene has CDR1 MNHEY and CDR2 SVGAGI. CDR3 bases: TGTGCCAGCAGCTTGGGGGAGCGGGAGCCTCCCGAGCAGTACTTC. This gives the protein CASSLGEREPPEQYF.

V gene TRBV30 combines with J gene TRBJ1-2, with D possibly TRBD1 on 5 matching bases. Per germline, CDR1 GTSNPN and CDR2 SVGIG (reference sequence). The CDR3 has 14 amino acids. Trimming shortened V by 2 bases and J by 1 base, and 11 bases separated the two germline ends. The CDR3 reads CAWSHTRVNYGYTF. CDR3 DNA: TGTGCCTGGAGTCATACCAGGGTTAACTATGGCTACACCTTC.

This clone was picked up a small number of times. The chain is built from TRBV28 and TRBJ2-1; D uncertain. Germline CDR1 is MDHEN and CDR2 is SYDVKM. The CDR3 totals 11 residues. Trimming removed 6 bases at V and 7 bases at J, with 7 bases between. Here the CDR3 reads CASRYWNEQFF. Here the CDR3 DNA reads TGTGCCAGCAGGTACTGGAATGAGCAGTTCTTC.

The chain is built from TRBV7-6 and TRBJ2-1; D perhaps matches TRBD2 (5 bases). The germline V gene has CDR1 SGHVS and CDR2 FNYEAQ. Deletions cut 2 bases from V and 2 bases from J, with 13 bases between. This CDR3 is built from 16 residues. The CDR3 coding sequence is TGTGCCAGCAGCTTAAGAGGGAGTGATACCTACAATGAGCAGTTCTTC. Protein product: CASSLRGSDTYNEQFF.

The rearrangement links TRBV4-2 to TRBJ2-1; 10 nucleotides align to TRBD2. From germline, CDR1 is LGHNA and CDR2 YNFKEQ. The CDR3 loop spans 24 amino acids. Trimming took 0 bases from V and 0 from J; bases not matched to a gene: 23. The CDR3 nucleotides read TGTGCCAGCAGCCAAGATTTCCACAGGGTAGCTAGCGGGAGCCCCTTTAGCTCCTACAATGAGCAGTTCTTC. It yields the protein CASSQDFHRVASGSPFSSYNEQFF.

Concerning this clone itself: The sample carries other DNA sequences with the same CDR3. The CDR3 spells CASSPGQGAYEQYF. For the CDR3, the DNA is TGTGCCAGCTCACCTGGCCAGGGGGCCTACGAGCAGTACTTC. The rearrangement joins TRBV18 to TRBJ2-7; 7 bases map to TRBD1. With 3 bases clipped from V and 2 bases from J, the junction kept 4 bases outside the gene matches. The CDR3 totals 14 residues. The germline V gene has CDR1 KGHSH and CDR2 LQKENI.

The V and J genes are TRBV12-5 and TRBJ1-5; 8 nucleotides line up with TRBD1. CDR3 size: 15 residues. The germline V gene has CDR1 LGHNT and CDR2 FRNRAP. V shed 6 bases and J 1 base; nucleotides not matched to a gene: 5. This CDR3 is CASGSDRESNQPQHF. DNA for the CDR3: TGTGCTAGTGGCTCGGACAGGGAGAGCAATCAGCCCCAGCATTTT.

The table lists this clone with a count of one. Other DNA sequences in this specimen translate into the identical CDR3. This chain connects TRBV9 to TRBJ2-2; weak D call: TRBD2 (6 bases). The CDR3 has 13 amino acids. Germline lookup yields CDR1 SGDLS and CDR2 YYNGEE. Trimming removed 2 bases at V and 5 bases at J, with 7 bases between. CDR3 region: CASSVGGTGELFF. The CDR3 nucleotides read TGTGCCAGCAGCGTGGGGGGAACCGGGGAGCTGTTTTTT.

The chain combines TRBV6-1 with TRBJ2-1; D call uncertain. CDR3 length: 12 residues. CDR1 MNHNS and CDR2 SASEGT come from the germline V gene. V gave up 10 bases and J gave up 5 bases, with 12 bases separating them. Here the CDR3 reads CAIQSDHNEQFF. CDR3 sequence (DNA): TGTGCCATCCAGAGCGACCACAATGAGCAGTTCTTC.

The chain is built from TRBV2 and TRBJ1-1; no definite D call. CDR3 length equals 13 residues. V lost 5 bases and J 5 bases, leaving 12 bases between the germline ends. CDR1 and CDR2 (germline): SNHLY, FYNNEI. The CDR3 loop is CASSPSGGTEAFF. The CDR3 coding sequence is TGTGCCAGCAGTCCATCGGGAGGGACTGAAGCTTTCTTT.

The gene calls are TRBV7-6 and TRBJ2-7; D unclear. The CDR3 extends over 14 amino acids. In germline, CDR1 is SGHVS, CDR2 FNYEAQ. Trimming took off 1 base at V and 0 bases at J, with 7 bases between the two ends. The CDR3 region is CASSLDPGSYEQYF. For the CDR3, the DNA is TGTGCCAGCAGCTTAGACCCAGGCTCCTACGAGCAGTACTTC.

This clone appeared a few times. V usage is TRBV4-1 and J usage is TRBJ2-1; D possibly corresponds to TRBD1 (5 bases). V lost 0 bases, J lost 7 bases, and 16 bases lay in between. CDR1 and CDR2 from the germline V gene are MGHRA and YSYEKL. The CDR3 has 16 amino acids. The DNA for the CDR3 is TGCGCCAGCAGCCAAGATTCCTTAGTAGCAGGGAATGAGCAGTTCTTC. Translating gives CASSQDSLVAGNEQFF.

The V gene is TRBV5-4, the J gene TRBJ2-1, with a tentative D call TRBD2 (5 bases). V dropped 7 bases and J dropped 0 bases, with 14 bases sitting between them. Germline assignment: CDR1 SGHNT and CDR2 YYREEE (reference sequence). The CDR3 runs 15 residues. CDR3 residues: CASSGGPSSYNEQFF. The CDR3, as DNA: TGTGCCAGCTCGGGCGGGCCTAGCTCCTACAATGAGCAGTTCTTC.

This clone was found a few times. Within the sample, other DNA sequences also encode this same CDR3. The rearrangement uses TRBV10-3 and TRBJ2-3; D not resolved. Germline V gene lookup returns CDR1 ENHRY and CDR2 SYGVKD. The V end was cut by 6 bases, the J end by 2 bases, with 3 bases between. CDR3 length: 11 residues. In nucleotides, the CDR3 is TGTGCCATCAGAGCCACAGATACGCAGTATTTT. It specifies CAIRATDTQYF.